One and the same sample provided the 16 T cell receptor beta chains below, sequenced in a study of blood T cell repertoires in COVID-19. TCRdb's table, derived via immunoSEQ multiplex PCR, lists solely in-frame clones and lacks some. The sample has about 150,000 clones; 87% are singletons. The specimen sequenced was peripheral blood. These receptors came from a woman in her sixties with active or convalescent COVID-19.

The chain is built from TRBV6-2 or TRBV6-3 and TRBJ2-1; 7 bases agree with TRBD2. Germline loops: CDR1 MNHEY, CDR2 SVGEGT. The CDR3 has 15 amino acids. V lost 4 bases and J lost 0; bases outside the gene matches: 3. In DNA form, the CDR3 reads TGTGCCAGCAGTTTCCCGGGGGGCTCCTACAATGAGCAGTTCTTC. Translation: CASSFPGGSYNEQFF.

This rearrangement joins TRBV6-1 to TRBJ1-1, with 7 bases identical to TRBD1. There are 16 residues in the CDR3. Germline V CDR1 and CDR2: MNHNS, SASEGT. Trimming cost V 2 bases and J 0 bases; bases outside gene matches: 6. The CDR3 region is CASSEPGQTMNTEAFF. CDR3 bases: TGTGCCAGCAGTGAACCGGGACAGACTATGAACACTGAAGCTTTCTTT.

The chain employs TRBV6-6 and TRBJ1-1; D possibly corresponds to TRBD1 (6 bases). Trimming removed 0 bases from V and 6 bases from J, with 11 bases in between. Germline CDR1 is MNHNY and CDR2 is SVGAGI (reference sequence). The CDR3 covers 14 residues. DNA for the CDR3: TGTGCCAGCAGTTACTCTGCAGGGGTGGCTGAAGCTTTCTTT. Encoded protein: CASSYSAGVAEAFF.

The rearrangement links TRBV4-3 to TRBJ1-2, with 11 bases lining up with TRBD1. Looked up from germline, CDR1 is LGHNA and CDR2 is YSLEER. Unmatched junction bases numbered 10, after V lost 1 base and J lost 0 bases. CDR3 length: 19 amino acids. The CDR3 DNA reads as TGCGCCAGCAGCCAAGCCCCATCCGGGACAGGGGGAGCTAACTATGGCTACACCTTC. This gives the protein CASSQAPSGTGGANYGYTF.

The chain uses TRBV5-6 and TRBJ1-6; 7 bases match TRBD1. The CDR3 is 14 residues long. Losses at the gene ends were 4 bases for V and 8 bases for J; bases not matched to a gene: 6. The V gene's germline CDR1 is SGHDT and CDR2 YYEEEE. The CDR3, as DNA: TGTGCCAGCAGCAGGGGACAGAGTGATTCACCCCTCCACTTT. Translating gives CASSRGQSDSPLHF.

V usage is TRBV10-3 and J usage is TRBJ2-1; 9 bases map to TRBD1. The V segment lost 4 bases and the J segment 6 bases; nucleotides outside the gene matches: 7. This CDR3 contains 15 residues. Germline V gene data show CDR1 as ENHRY and CDR2 as SYGVKD. Here the CDR3 reads CAISVGDRGGNEQFF. CDR3 nucleotides: TGTGCCATCAGTGTTGGAGACAGGGGGGGCAATGAGCAGTTCTTC.

This clone is a singleton in its sample. This chain connects TRBV2 to TRBJ2-2, with 10 bases fitting TRBD2. V dropped 4 bases and J dropped 6; count of bases not matched to a gene: 2. The CDR3 contains 14 residues. Germline V gene data show CDR1 as SNHLY and CDR2 as FYNNEI. For the CDR3, the DNA is TGTGCCAGCAGTGTGCTAGCGGGGGCCGGGGAGCTGTTTTTT. It specifies CASSVLAGAGELFF.

This chain links TRBV20-1 with TRBJ1-3; D is unresolved. Germline V gene data show CDR1 as DFQATT and CDR2 as SNEGSKA (reference sequence). The CDR3 has 13 residues. V was pared by 3 bases and J by 1 base, with 7 bases between. The CDR3 nucleotides are TGCAGTGCTAGTACGGGGTCTGGAAACACCATATATTTT. It encodes CSASTGSGNTIYF.

V and J are TRBV5-5 and TRBJ2-7, with TRBD2 identical over 7 bases. The junction had 15 bases not matched to a gene; V was cut back by 4 bases and J by 2 bases. The CDR3 contains 17 residues. Per the germline V gene, CDR1 is SGHKS and CDR2 is YYEKEE (reference sequence). The DNA for the CDR3 is TGTGCCAGCAGCCCCCCCCCGGGGGGACGCCTTACCTACGAGCAGTACTTC. Encoded protein: CASSPPPGGRLTYEQYF.

The chain joins TRBV30 to TRBJ1-2, with 8 bases fitting TRBD1. Germline CDR1 is GTSNPN and CDR2 is SVGIG (reference sequence). The CDR3 contains 14 residues. V trimming: 2 bases; J trimming: 4 bases; junction bases outside the gene matches: 6. In nucleotides, the CDR3 is TGTGCCTGGAGTTCACAGGGGGTGGGCTATGGCTACACCTTC. Its protein product is CAWSSQGVGYGYTF.

The chain carries TRBV12-3 or TRBV12-4 and TRBJ2-1, with TRBD1 identical over 7 bases. The CDR3 runs to 13 residues. V lost 8 bases, J lost 6 bases, and 7 bases stayed unmatched. The CDR3 region is CASRDRAINEQFF. CDR3 in DNA: TGTGCCAGCCGGGACAGAGCTATCAATGAGCAGTTCTTC.

This clone occurred once. This sequence joins TRBV19 and TRBJ2-7; a possible D gene is TRBD2 (5 bases). This CDR3 spans 15 amino acids. V was shortened by 7 bases and J by 2 bases, with 18 bases between the two germline ends. Germline assignment: CDR1 LNHDA and CDR2 SQIVND (reference sequence). This CDR3 is CASKGGLGSTYEQYF. Written as DNA, the CDR3 is TGTGCCAGTAAGGGCGGGTTGGGGTCCACCTACGAGCAGTACTTC.

The chain links TRBV9 to TRBJ2-3, with TRBD2 identical over 8 bases. J lost 3 bases, V lost 4 bases, and 10 bases had no gene match. Germline-derived CDR1 and CDR2 are SGDLS and YYNGEE. This CDR3 is 16 amino acids long. Written as DNA, the CDR3 is TGTGCCAGCAGCTCTCGACCGGGACTAGGGACAGATACGCAGTATTTT. It codes for CASSSRPGLGTDTQYF.

The gene calls are TRBV11-2 and TRBJ1-3; TRBD1 might be the D (5 bases). CDR3 length equals 14 residues. Germline loops: CDR1 SGHAT, CDR2 FQNNGV. Trimming removed 3 bases at V and 4 bases at J, with 10 bases between. CDR3 DNA: TGTGCCAGCAGCTTGTCAGGGTGGGGAAACACCATATATTTT. It yields the protein CASSLSGWGNTIYF. Looking up the rest from reference TRBV11-2 and TRBJ1-3 gives the full variable domain: EAGVAQSPRYKIIEKRQSVAFWCNPISGHATLYWYQQILGQGPKLLIQFQNNGVVDDSQLPKDRFSAERLKGVDSTLKIQPAKLEDSAVYLCASSLSGWGNTIYFGEGSWLTVV.

In DNA form, the CDR3 reads TGTGCCAGCAGCGGGTACGGACTTTATGGCTACACCTTC. This translates into CASSGYGLYGYTF. The J gene is TRBJ1-2, the V gene TRBV9; D is uncertain. The V and J ends lost 3 bases and 5 bases respectively, with 11 bases between them. Germline CDR1 reads SGDLS; CDR2 reads YYNGEE. The CDR3 extends over 13 amino acids.

The chain couples TRBV10-3 to TRBJ1-4; 10 bases are shared with TRBD1. The CDR3 length is 16 residues. The germline gives CDR1 ENHRY, CDR2 SYGVKD. V shed 11 bases, J shed 3 bases, and the junction held 12 bases outside the gene matches. The CDR3 DNA is TGTGCCCTACCGAAGAGACAGGGGGCGTCTAATGAAAAACTGTTTTTT. This codes for CALPKRQGASNEKLFF.